Listed below are T cell receptor beta chains from one sample, sequenced in a study of cytomegalovirus exposure and HLA in healthy donors. Profiling relied on immunoSEQ multiplex PCR, and the TCRdb table lists in-frame clones only, not all of them. This table holds 120,000 to 150,000 clones, around 86% found once. The specimen was PBMCs. All receptors derive from a woman under 40 in good health and CMV-seronegative. Each CDR3 is given with its conserved first and last residue. A D gene is named only where the DNA matches it firmly. Only some rows state a clone size, as once, few, many or a class for expanded clones.

j_call: TRBJ1-4
clone_size: NA
v_call: TRBV18
d_call: NA
cdr3_nt: TGTGCCAGCTCCCAAGGAGCCGCTAATGAAAAACTGTTTTTT
cdr3_aa: CASSQGAANEKLFF

j_call: TRBJ2-3
clone_size: NA
v_call: TRBV29-1
d_call: NA
cdr3_nt: TGCAGCGTTGAAGATCTTGCCGGAGATACGCAGTATTTT
cdr3_aa: CSVEDLAGDTQYF

j_call: TRBJ2-2
clone_size: few
v_call: TRBV5-1
d_call: NA
cdr3_nt: TGCGCCAGCAGCTTGGGCGGAACGAACACCGGGGAGCTGTTTTTT
cdr3_aa: CASSLGGTNTGELFF

j_call: TRBJ1-1
clone_size: NA
v_call: TRBV6-5
d_call: NA
cdr3_nt: TGTGCCAGCAGTTACTCGACGGGTGAAGCTTTCTTT
cdr3_aa: CASSYSTGEAFF

j_call: TRBJ2-3
clone_size: NA
v_call: TRBV7-3
d_call: TRBD2
cdr3_nt: TGTGCCAGCAGCTTAGAGCGGGGGTACACAGATACGCAGTATTTT
cdr3_aa: CASSLERGYTDTQYF

j_call: TRBJ2-5
clone_size: few
v_call: TRBV5-1
d_call: TRBD1
cdr3_nt: TGCGCCAGCAGCGTCGGGACAGGGCAGGGAGAGACCCAGTACTTC
cdr3_aa: CASSVGTGQGETQYF

j_call: TRBJ1-3
clone_size: NA
v_call: TRBV9
d_call: NA
cdr3_nt: TGTGCCAGCAGCGTAGCGGCGGCCAACTCTGGAAACACCATATATTTT
cdr3_aa: CASSVAAANSGNTIYF

j_call: TRBJ1-3
clone_size: few
v_call: TRBV7-9
d_call: TRBD1
cdr3_nt: TGTGCCAGCAGCTTCCCCAAGGGACAGGGAAGCTCTGGAAACACCATATATTTT
cdr3_aa: CASSFPKGQGSSGNTIYF

j_call: TRBJ2-7
clone_size: NA
v_call: TRBV7-3
d_call: TRBD1
cdr3_nt: TGTGCCAGCAGCCTGGACAGGGGGACAGGCGAGCAGTACTTC
cdr3_aa: CASSLDRGTGEQYF

j_call: TRBJ2-7
clone_size: NA
v_call: TRBV5-4
d_call: NA
cdr3_nt: TGTGCCAGCAGCTTGGACAGGGACTACGAGCAGTACTTC
cdr3_aa: CASSLDRDYEQYF

j_call: TRBJ1-4
clone_size: NA
v_call: TRBV5-1
d_call: TRBD1
cdr3_nt: TGCGCCAGCAGCATGGGACAGACCGCTTCGCTTAATGAAAAACTGTTTTTT
cdr3_aa: CASSMGQTASLNEKLFF

j_call: TRBJ1-4
clone_size: NA
v_call: TRBV5-4
d_call: NA
cdr3_nt: TGTGCCAGCAGCTTGGGATGGGGCCTCAATGAAAAACTGTTTTTT
cdr3_aa: CASSLGWGLNEKLFF

j_call: TRBJ2-1
clone_size: NA
v_call: TRBV12-5
d_call: TRBD2
cdr3_nt: TGTGCTAGTGCCAACCCTGCCGGGACTAGAGCCAATGAGCAGTTCTTC
cdr3_aa: CASANPAGTRANEQFF

j_call: TRBJ1-4
clone_size: NA
v_call: TRBV5-4
d_call: NA
cdr3_nt: TGTGCCAGCAGCTTGGGGCGGGAGGGGAAACTGTTTTTT
cdr3_aa: CASSLGREGKLFF

j_call: TRBJ2-5
clone_size: NA
v_call: TRBV20-1
d_call: NA
cdr3_nt: TGCAGTGCTGAGTCCCAAACCCCCCAGTACTTC
cdr3_aa: CSAESQTPQYF

j_call: TRBJ2-5
clone_size: NA
v_call: TRBV6-1
d_call: TRBD2
cdr3_nt: TGTGCCAGCAGTGAATCAGCGGGAGTGGTTGGAGAGACCCAGTACTTC
cdr3_aa: CASSESAGVVGETQYF

j_call: TRBJ1-6
clone_size: NA
v_call: TRBV7-2
d_call: NA
cdr3_nt: TGTGCCAGCAGCTTAGCCGGGGGAAGCAATTCACCCCTCCACTTT
cdr3_aa: CASSLAGGSNSPLHF

j_call: TRBJ1-5
clone_size: NA
v_call: TRBV19
d_call: NA
cdr3_nt: TGTGCCAGTAGTCCAGCGGGGGGGAACAGCAATCAGCCCCAGCATTTT
cdr3_aa: CASSPAGGNSNQPQHF

j_call: TRBJ2-3
clone_size: NA
v_call: TRBV6-7
d_call: TRBD1
cdr3_nt: TGTGCCAGCAGTTACTCTCCCAGGGGGAGTTCAGATACGCAGTATTTT
cdr3_aa: CASSYSPRGSSDTQYF

j_call: TRBJ1-6
clone_size: NA
v_call: TRBV9
d_call: TRBD1
cdr3_nt: TGTGCCAGCAGCCCAGAGCCTCAAAGGACAGGGTACGGGGGTTCACCCCTCCACTTT
cdr3_aa: CASSPEPQRTGYGGSPLHF

j_call: TRBJ2-7
clone_size: NA
v_call: TRBV2
d_call: TRBD2
cdr3_nt: TGTGCCAGCAGTGAAAGGGTAACAAGGGAGGGTAAGAGGCAGTACTTC
cdr3_aa: CASSERVTREGKRQYF

j_call: TRBJ2-2
clone_size: NA
v_call: TRBV5-1
d_call: NA
cdr3_nt: TGCGCCAGCAGCTTGTCGACAACGGCCCGTACCGGGGAGCTGTTTTTT
cdr3_aa: CASSLSTTARTGELFF

j_call: TRBJ1-2
clone_size: NA
v_call: TRBV9
d_call: TRBD1
cdr3_nt: TGTGCCAGCAGCGTAGGACAGGGGGCTGATAATGGCTACACCTTC
cdr3_aa: CASSVGQGADNGYTF

j_call: TRBJ2-1
clone_size: NA
v_call: TRBV9
d_call: TRBD2
cdr3_nt: TGTGCCAGCAGCGTAGTTGGTCTAGCGGGAGATGAGCAGTTCTTC
cdr3_aa: CASSVVGLAGDEQFF

j_call: TRBJ2-7
clone_size: NA
v_call: TRBV7-8
d_call: TRBD2
cdr3_nt: TGTGCCAGCAGCTTAGTTGGGGGGGGAAACGAGCAGTACTTC
cdr3_aa: CASSLVGGGNEQYF

j_call: TRBJ2-5
clone_size: NA
v_call: TRBV11-2
d_call: NA
cdr3_nt: TGTGCCAGCAGCTTAGGGTGGGAGTACCAAGAGACCCAGTACTTC
cdr3_aa: CASSLGWEYQETQYF

j_call: TRBJ2-1
clone_size: NA
v_call: TRBV2
d_call: TRBD2
cdr3_nt: TGTGCCAGCAGTGGGGTAGGACTAGCGGGGGTTAAGGGTGGCGATGAGCAGTTCTTC
cdr3_aa: CASSGVGLAGVKGGDEQFF

j_call: TRBJ2-7
clone_size: NA
v_call: TRBV7-2
d_call: TRBD2
cdr3_nt: TGTGCCAGCAGCTTTCGTGCGGGAGTTCGCTACGAGCAGTACTTC
cdr3_aa: CASSFRAGVRYEQYF

j_call: TRBJ1-2
clone_size: NA
v_call: TRBV19
d_call: TRBD1
cdr3_nt: TGTGCCAGTAACAGTAACCCGGACAGGGGAAGGGACTACACCTTC
cdr3_aa: CASNSNPDRGRDYTF

j_call: TRBJ1-1
clone_size: NA
v_call: TRBV6-1
d_call: NA
cdr3_nt: TGTGCCAGCACTCTGGGAGCTTACACTGAAGCTTTCTTT
cdr3_aa: CASTLGAYTEAFF

j_call: TRBJ2-7
clone_size: NA
v_call: TRBV2
d_call: NA
cdr3_nt: TGTGCCAGCAGTGATACGCGGGGACAGAAGTACTTC
cdr3_aa: CASSDTRGQKYF

j_call: TRBJ1-1
clone_size: few
v_call: TRBV28
d_call: NA
cdr3_nt: TGTGCCAGCAGCCCAACCGCGAAGGGAGGGACTGAAGCTTTCTTT
cdr3_aa: CASSPTAKGGTEAFF

j_call: TRBJ1-5
clone_size: NA
v_call: TRBV2
d_call: NA
cdr3_nt: TGTGCCAGCAGTGAAGAAGGGGGGGCCGGTTTGCCCCAGCATTTT
cdr3_aa: CASSEEGGAGLPQHF

j_call: TRBJ2-7
clone_size: NA
v_call: TRBV27
d_call: TRBD2
cdr3_nt: TGTGCCAGCAGCCCGACTAGCGGGAGTTTTCTGGGGCAGTACTTC
cdr3_aa: CASSPTSGSFLGQYF

j_call: TRBJ1-1
clone_size: NA
v_call: TRBV7-9
d_call: NA
cdr3_nt: TGTGCCAGCAGCCCCCAGGGTCGGAGTTTTTGGGACACTGAAGCTTTCTTT
cdr3_aa: CASSPQGRSFWDTEAFF

j_call: TRBJ2-6
clone_size: NA
v_call: TRBV5-4
d_call: TRBD2
cdr3_nt: TGTGCCAGCAGCCCCCCGGGGGGGCCCTCCTCTGGGGCCAACGTCCTGACTTTC
cdr3_aa: CASSPPGGPSSGANVLTF

j_call: TRBJ2-2
clone_size: NA
v_call: TRBV19
d_call: NA
cdr3_nt: TGTGCCAGTAGTACAGGGTCTGGGCCCGGGGAGCTGTTTTTT
cdr3_aa: CASSTGSGPGELFF

j_call: TRBJ2-4
clone_size: NA
v_call: TRBV28
d_call: NA
cdr3_nt: TGTGCCAGCAAGTTGATGCCAGGGGCCAAAAACATTCAGTACTTC
cdr3_aa: CASKLMPGAKNIQYF

j_call: TRBJ2-6
clone_size: NA
v_call: TRBV19
d_call: TRBD1
cdr3_nt: TGTGCCAGTAGTATAACGGGGACAGGGACGGCTGGGGCCAACGTCCTGACTTTC
cdr3_aa: CASSITGTGTAGANVLTF

j_call: TRBJ1-5
clone_size: NA
v_call: TRBV19
d_call: TRBD1
cdr3_nt: TGTGCCAGTAGTATGGGCAGGGGGTTGGGTCAGCCCCAGCATTTT
cdr3_aa: CASSMGRGLGQPQHF

j_call: TRBJ1-1
clone_size: NA
v_call: TRBV6-1
d_call: NA
cdr3_nt: TGTGCCTGCCAGGGGAGCAGGGTGAACACTGAAGCTTTCTTT
cdr3_aa: CACQGSRVNTEAFF

j_call: TRBJ1-1
clone_size: NA
v_call: TRBV7-9
d_call: NA
cdr3_nt: TGTGCCAGCAGCTTAGTGGACATCCTCATGAACACTGAAGCTTTCTTT
cdr3_aa: CASSLVDILMNTEAFF

j_call: TRBJ1-6
clone_size: NA
v_call: TRBV2
d_call: NA
cdr3_nt: TGTGCCAGCAGCGCGACGGGGGATAATTCACCCCTCCACTTT
cdr3_aa: CASSATGDNSPLHF

j_call: TRBJ2-1
clone_size: NA
v_call: TRBV5-6
d_call: TRBD1
cdr3_nt: TGTGCCAGCAGCGATGGACAGGGGCAGTTCTTC
cdr3_aa: CASSDGQGQFF

j_call: TRBJ1-6
clone_size: NA
v_call: TRBV30
d_call: NA
cdr3_nt: TGTGCCTGGAGTGTAAGGGGGTATAATTCACCCCTCCACTTT
cdr3_aa: CAWSVRGYNSPLHF

j_call: TRBJ2-1
clone_size: once
v_call: TRBV5-6
d_call: NA
cdr3_nt: TGTGCCAGCAGCTGGTTGACAGGTGTTGAGCAGTTCTTC
cdr3_aa: CASSWLTGVEQFF

j_call: TRBJ2-1
clone_size: NA
v_call: TRBV6-5
d_call: TRBD1
cdr3_nt: TGTGCCAGCAGTTACGCGGGACAGGGGGCAAACAATGAGCAGTTCTTC
cdr3_aa: CASSYAGQGANNEQFF

j_call: TRBJ1-5
clone_size: NA
v_call: TRBV21-1
d_call: NA
cdr3_nt: TGTGCCAGCGCGGTTTTTGGAAGCAATCAGCCCCAGCATTTT
cdr3_aa: CASAVFGSNQPQHF

j_call: TRBJ1-5
clone_size: once
v_call: TRBV4-3
d_call: NA
cdr3_nt: TGCGCCAGCAGCCAAGCGCAGAGCAATCAGCCCCAGCATTTT
cdr3_aa: CASSQAQSNQPQHF

j_call: TRBJ2-3
clone_size: once
v_call: TRBV6-7
d_call: TRBD2
cdr3_nt: TGTGCCAGCAGTTACTCGATAGTAGCGGGAGGAACAGATACGCAGTATTTT
cdr3_aa: CASSYSIVAGGTDTQYF

j_call: TRBJ2-7
clone_size: NA
v_call: TRBV5-1
d_call: NA
cdr3_nt: TGCGCCAGCAGCGTGGCAGGGGACCAGCAAGGGCAGTACTTC
cdr3_aa: CASSVAGDQQGQYF

j_call: TRBJ1-2
clone_size: once
v_call: TRBV28
d_call: NA
cdr3_nt: TGTGCCAGCAGCCCCTTTGCCCGCAGTCGGAGTTACGGCTACACCTTC
cdr3_aa: CASSPFARSRSYGYTF

j_call: TRBJ2-6
clone_size: NA
v_call: TRBV28
d_call: NA
cdr3_nt: TGTGCCAGCAGTTTCCTCAGGGAAGGGGTCTCCGGGGCCAACGTCCTGACTTTC
cdr3_aa: CASSFLREGVSGANVLTF

j_call: TRBJ2-5
clone_size: NA
v_call: TRBV5-6
d_call: NA
cdr3_nt: TGTGCCAGCAGCCTCTTTGTATGGGGCGGCCACTTACAAGAGACCCAGTACTTC
cdr3_aa: CASSLFVWGGHLQETQYF